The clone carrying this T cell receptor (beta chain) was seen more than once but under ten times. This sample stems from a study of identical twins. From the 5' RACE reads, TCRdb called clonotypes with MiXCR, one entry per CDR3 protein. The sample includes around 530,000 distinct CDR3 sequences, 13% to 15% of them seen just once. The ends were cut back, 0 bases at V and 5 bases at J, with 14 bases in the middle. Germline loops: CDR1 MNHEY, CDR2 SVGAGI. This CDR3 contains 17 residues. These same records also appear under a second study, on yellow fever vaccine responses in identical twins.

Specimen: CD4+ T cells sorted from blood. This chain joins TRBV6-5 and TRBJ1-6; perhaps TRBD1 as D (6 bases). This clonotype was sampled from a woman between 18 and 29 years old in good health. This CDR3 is CASSYSGVKGDNSPLHF. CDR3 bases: TGTGCCAGCAGTTACTCCGGGGTCAAGGGGGATAATTCACCCCTCCACTTT.